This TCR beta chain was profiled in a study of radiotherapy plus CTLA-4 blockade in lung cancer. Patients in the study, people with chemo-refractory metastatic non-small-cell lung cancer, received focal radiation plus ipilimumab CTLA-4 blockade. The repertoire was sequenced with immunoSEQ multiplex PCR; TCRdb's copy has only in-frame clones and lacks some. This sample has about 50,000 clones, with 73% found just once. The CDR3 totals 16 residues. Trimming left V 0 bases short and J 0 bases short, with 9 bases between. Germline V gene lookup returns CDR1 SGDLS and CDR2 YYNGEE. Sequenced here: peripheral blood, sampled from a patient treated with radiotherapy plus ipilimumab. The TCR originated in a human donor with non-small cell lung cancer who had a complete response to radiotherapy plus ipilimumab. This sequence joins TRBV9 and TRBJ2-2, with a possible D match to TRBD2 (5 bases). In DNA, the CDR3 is TGTGCCAGCAGCGTAGGACTAAAGTCGAACACCGGGGAGCTGTTTTTT. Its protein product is CASSVGLKSNTGELFF. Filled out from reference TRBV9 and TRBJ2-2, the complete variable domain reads DSGVTQTPKHLITATGQRVTLRCSPRSGDLSVYWYQQSLDQGLQFLIQYYNGEERAKGNILERFSAQQFPDLHSELNLSSLELGDSALYFCASSVGLKSNTGELFFGEGSRLTVL.